The 14 T cell receptor beta chains given below trace back to one sample, sequenced in a study of OX40 agonist ivuxolimab in advanced cancers. Clones were read by immunoSEQ multiplex PCR, and TCRdb kept only the in-frame ones, dropping some. The sample holds fewer than 65,000 clones; over 80% are singletons and the top ten take about 4%. Sequencing used CD4+ or CD8+ T cells sorted from blood, obtained in a trial of the OX40 agonist ivuxolimab. The receptor set was obtained from an adult with an advanced solid tumor such as melanoma, head and neck, liver or kidney cancer.

This sequence joins TRBV27 and TRBJ2-1, with D maybe TRBD2 (6 bases). V was clipped by 1 base and J by 6 bases, with 10 bases between them. The germline V gene encodes CDR1 MNHEY and CDR2 SMNVEV (reference sequence). This CDR3 spans 14 amino acids. CDR3 sequence reads: CASSLFVGLNEQFF. The CDR3 DNA reads TGTGCCAGCAGTTTATTTGTGGGACTCAATGAGCAGTTCTTC.

The chain joins TRBV6-4 to TRBJ1-2; no firm D call. V lost 1 base and J lost 0, with 9 bases in between. Germline V gene sequence: CDR1 MRHNA, CDR2 SNTAGT. This CDR3 contains 15 residues. CDR3 sequence reads: CASSDYLLPNYGYTF. As DNA, the CDR3 is TGTGCCAGCAGTGACTATCTGCTTCCTAACTATGGCTACACCTTC.

The chain combines TRBV19 with TRBJ2-5; 9 bases match TRBD2. The CDR3 is 14 residues long. Germline loops: CDR1 LNHDA, CDR2 SQIVND (reference sequence). Trimming took 5 bases from V and 1 from J; bases not matched to a gene: 2. The CDR3 is CASSPSGVQETQYF. CDR3 nucleotide sequence: TGTGCCAGTAGTCCTAGCGGGGTCCAAGAGACCCAGTACTTC.

The chain recombines TRBV4-1 with TRBJ2-2; D unclear. V was shortened by 1 base and J by 4 bases, with 10 bases between the two germline ends. The CDR3 contains 15 residues. The germline gives CDR1 MGHRA, CDR2 YSYEKL. The CDR3 region is CASSQGMGGTGELFF. The CDR3 DNA sequence: TGCGCCAGCAGCCAAGGAATGGGTGGCACCGGGGAGCTGTTTTTT.

The count of this clone is one. This chain uses TRBV7-6 with TRBJ2-2; 8 bases are a match to TRBD1. Per the germline V gene, CDR1 is SGHVS and CDR2 is FNYEAQ. This CDR3 region has 15 residues. With V trimmed by 2 bases and J by 6 bases, 5 bases remained unmatched. CDR3 protein: CASSLPGQGSGELFF. Here the CDR3 DNA reads TGTGCCAGCAGCTTACCCGGACAGGGCTCCGGGGAGCTGTTTTTT.

This chain connects TRBV5-4 to TRBJ1-1; D gene ambiguous. This CDR3 is built from 12 residues. Per germline, CDR1 SGHNT and CDR2 YYREEE (reference sequence). V dropped 4 bases and J dropped 3 bases, with 7 bases sitting between them. The CDR3 here is CASSRVHTEAFF. CDR3 nucleotide sequence: TGTGCCAGCAGCCGAGTCCACACTGAAGCTTTCTTT.

V usage is TRBV5-1 and J usage is TRBJ2-1; D not certain. V was pared by 4 bases and J by 4 bases, with 3 bases between. The CDR3 length is 11 residues. Germline CDR1 is SGHRS and CDR2 is YFSETQ. CDR3 protein: CASSQYNEQFF. DNA for the CDR3: TGCGCCAGCAGCCAATACAATGAGCAGTTCTTC.

With regard to this clone: At one end, the junction sequence differs from germline, possibly due to a read error. The V and J genes are TRBV30 and TRBJ2-7; D not certain. CDR1 GTSNPN and CDR2 SVGIG come from the germline V gene (reference sequence). The CDR3 runs 12 residues. The CDR3 loop reads CAWSVAGYGQYF. The CDR3 bases are TGTGCCTGGAGTGTAGCTGGGTACGGGCAGTACTTC. The full variable domain, with the rest looked up from reference TRBV30 and TRBJ2-7, is SQTIHQWPATLVQPVGSPLSLECTVEGTSNPNLYWYRQAAGRGLQLLFYSVGIGQISSEVPQNLSASRPQDRQFILSSKKLLLSDSGFYLCAWSVAGYGQYFGPGTRLTVT.

This clone was seen just once. CDR3 in amino acids: CASSQDLGQVEDTQYF. CDR3 sequence (DNA): TGCGCCAGCAGCCAAGATCTCGGCCAGGTCGAAGATACGCAGTATTTT. The rearrangement links TRBV4-1 to TRBJ2-3; D is unclear. Germline CDR1 is MGHRA and CDR2 is YSYEKL. V gave up 0 bases and J gave up 5 bases, with 15 bases separating them. The CDR3 runs 16 residues.

The V gene is TRBV5-1, the J gene TRBJ1-5; no firm D call. Trimming removed 5 bases from V and 0 bases from J, with 12 bases in between. Germline CDR1 and CDR2: SGHRS and YFSETQ. This CDR3 comprises 15 residues. The CDR3: CASRVWSDSNQPQHF. CDR3 in DNA: TGCGCCAGCAGAGTTTGGTCGGATAGCAATCAGCCCCAGCATTTT.

The chain carries TRBV7-6 and TRBJ2-5; D could derive from TRBD1 or TRBD2 (6 bases each). The CDR3 spans 16 residues. Trimming stripped 6 bases from V and 5 bases from J, with 22 bases between. Germline CDR1 SGHVS, CDR2 FNYEAQ. The CDR3 loop reads CASSLTVWGAGETQYF. The CDR3 DNA follows: TGTGCCAGCAGTCTTACGGTCTGGGGGGCCGGCGAGACCCAGTACTTC.

This chain joins TRBV15 and TRBJ2-1; D unclear. Germline V gene data show CDR1 as LNHNV and CDR2 as YYDKDF (reference sequence). This CDR3 is 16 amino acids long. Trimming removed 0 bases at V and 0 bases at J, with 9 bases between. Here the CDR3 reads CATSREVGSSYNEQFF. DNA of the CDR3: TGTGCCACCAGCAGAGAGGTGGGAAGCTCCTACAATGAGCAGTTCTTC.

J is TRBJ2-3 and V is TRBV6-1, with 11 bases aligning to TRBD2. CDR1 is MNHNS and CDR2 is SASEGT in the germline V gene. The CDR3 consists of 16 residues. The V gene end was trimmed by 0 bases and the J gene end by 1 base; junction bases not matched to a gene: 0. The CDR3 protein is CASSEALAGGTDTQYF. CDR3 DNA: TGTGCCAGCAGTGAAGCACTAGCGGGGGGCACAGATACGCAGTATTTT.

The chain links TRBV7-2 to TRBJ1-3, with D possibly TRBD1 on 5 matching bases. CDR3 length: 15 amino acids. The V and J ends lost 5 bases and 1 base respectively, with 12 bases between them. Germline CDR1 reads SGHTA; CDR2 reads FQGNSA. CDR3 loop: CASSPVGVSGNTIYF. The CDR3 DNA reads as TGTGCCAGCAGCCCTGTGGGGGTGTCTGGAAACACCATATATTTT.